The present entry profiles one T cell receptor beta chain with its context. Which antigen it targets is not known. Qualities for individual bases were not recorded, and no much larger clone is one base off. Separate from the roughly 650-subject first cohort, the validation cohort of 120 subjects was the group to which the donors belonged. The library relied on the immunoSEQ multiplex PCR assay. On the authors' methods: A statistical classification framework was developed to diagnose cytomegalovirus status using the catalog of TCR beta chain sequences. What TCRdb holds here is the immuneACCESS table cut down to in-frame rearrangements. Part of the clones is not present; checked against another copy, under half of the missing clones reflect an unresolved V gene, and the others are unexplained. The DNA gave D and trimming, while V, J and clone size come from that table. A total of 200,000 to 250,000 clones appear in this sample, around 86% of them only once. The leading ten clones occupy about 2% of the sample.

The data originate from a study of cytomegalovirus exposure and HLA in healthy donors (TCRdb year 2017). About the full investigation: According to a later analysis, one platform produced both the roughly 120 validation repertoires and the approximately 600 repertoires of the first cohort. The aim of the study was to test whether cataloging public T cell receptors could identify signatures of past pathogen exposure. High-throughput TCR immunosequencing, statistical association of individual TCRs with disease status, and machine learning were combined to predict cytomegalovirus infection status. Besides the first cohort of around 670 subjects, a separate validation cohort made up of 120 different subjects was used.

Overall study results and their limits: Of the cluster scores, roughly 95% were above 0 in a later analysis, which found that TCRs clustered in the first cohort also tended to co-occur in the 120 validation repertoires. In the study, around 160 TCR beta chains were listed as associated with cytomegalovirus. The authors suggested that the approach could potentially be extended to other disease states and immunological phenotypes. The classifier was reported to diagnose cytomegalovirus status with high specificity and sensitivity in both the original cohort and the validation cohort. Across donors, most TCR sequences were observed very rarely, whereas some public TCRs were present in many individuals. A later analysis lacked HLA typing for the validation cohort, so it scored co-occurrence in that cohort across all 110 or so repertoires. In vitro tests confirmed that a few of the cytomegalovirus-associated TCR beta chains recognize cytomegalovirus antigens.

Sequences were obtained from PBMCs. This clonotype was sampled from a woman aged 18-29 years in good health and CMV-seropositive.

The CDR3 amino acid sequence is: CASSQRRDGTGELFF. DNA sequence: TGTGCCAGCAGCCAACGGAGGGATGGAACCGGGGAGCTGTTTTTT. The sequence joins TRBV7-3 to TRBJ2-2; TRBD2 is possibly the D segment (6 matching bases). For CDR1 and CDR2, the germline V gene lists SGHTA and FQGTGA. Trimming removed 5 bases from V and 5 bases from J, leaving 15 bases between the germline ends. Taken from cysteine to phenylalanine, the CDR3 has 15 residues. CDR3 DNA is the only sequence kept; it has 45 bases, read in frame from the first base.